This TCR beta chain was captured in a study of PD-1 blockade in classical Hodgkin lymphoma. Some clones are missing from TCRdb's copy, which holds only in-frame ones; the method was immunoSEQ multiplex PCR. The data contain about 9,700 clones, nearly 85% of them singletons. Specified time point: cycle 4 day 1 (C4D1), after 6 weeks of nivolumab. Exposure to brentuximab vedotin varied, and each patient had relapsed following autologous stem cell transplantation. Concerning this clone: The antigen remains undetermined.

This CDR3 spans 17 amino acids. Germline loops: CDR1 SEHNR, CDR2 FQNEAQ (reference sequence). The V and J ends lost 5 bases and 0 bases respectively, with 16 bases between them. General observations from the study: By C4D1, diversity of CD4+ TCRs had risen significantly, whereas that of CD8+ TCRs had not.

The receptor's source is a human donor with classical Hodgkin lymphoma. The genes are TRBV7-9 and TRBJ1-4; D is uncertain. This sample comprised peripheral blood mononuclear cells (PBMCs), obtained before the fourth cycle of nivolumab. CDR3 DNA: TGTGCCAGCAGCCGATTTCTGGACTTAACAACTAATGAAAAACTGTTTTTT. Translation gives CASSRFLDLTTNEKLFF.